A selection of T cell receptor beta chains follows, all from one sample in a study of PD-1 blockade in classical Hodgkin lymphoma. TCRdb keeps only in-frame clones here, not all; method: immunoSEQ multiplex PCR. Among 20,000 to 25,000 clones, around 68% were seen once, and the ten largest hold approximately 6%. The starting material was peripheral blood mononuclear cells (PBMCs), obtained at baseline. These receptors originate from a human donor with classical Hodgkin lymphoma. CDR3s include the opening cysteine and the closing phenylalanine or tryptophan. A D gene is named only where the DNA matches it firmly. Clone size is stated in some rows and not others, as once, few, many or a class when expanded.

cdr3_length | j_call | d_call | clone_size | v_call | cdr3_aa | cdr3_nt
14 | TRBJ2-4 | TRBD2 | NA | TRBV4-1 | CASSPGGTKNIQYF | TGCGCCAGCAGCCCGGGGGGGACCAAAAACATTCAGTACTTC
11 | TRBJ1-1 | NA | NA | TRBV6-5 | CASSWVGEAFF | TGTGCCAGCAGTTGGGTGGGTGAAGCTTTCTTT
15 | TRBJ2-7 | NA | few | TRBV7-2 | CASSLGGTKDYEQYF | TGTGCCAGCAGCTTGGGCGGGACAAAGGACTACGAGCAGTACTTC
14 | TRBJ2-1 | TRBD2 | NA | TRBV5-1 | CASSGSGKTNEQFF | TGCGCCAGCAGCGGAAGCGGGAAAACAAATGAGCAGTTCTTC
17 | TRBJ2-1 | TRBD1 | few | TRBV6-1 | CASSEFGTGSSYNEQFF | TGTGCCAGCAGTGAATTCGGGACAGGGAGCTCCTACAATGAGCAGTTCTTC
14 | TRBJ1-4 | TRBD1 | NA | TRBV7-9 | CASSLGTGEEKLFF | TGTGCCAGCAGCCTCGGGACAGGGGAAGAAAAACTGTTTTTT
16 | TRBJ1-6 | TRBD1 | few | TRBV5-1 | CASSLAGQGDNSPLHF | TGCGCCAGCAGCTTGGCCGGACAGGGGGATAATTCACCCCTCCACTTT
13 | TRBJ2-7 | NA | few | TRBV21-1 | CASSSGGSYEQYF | TGTGCCAGCAGCAGTGGGGGCTCCTACGAGCAGTACTTC
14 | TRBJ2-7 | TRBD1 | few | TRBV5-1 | CASSLRDRGYEQYF | TGCGCCAGCAGCTTGCGGGACAGGGGGTACGAGCAGTACTTC
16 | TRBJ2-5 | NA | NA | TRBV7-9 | CASSLGVGNPKGTQYF | TGTGCCAGCAGCTTAGGGGTCGGGAATCCTAAGGGGACCCAGTACTTC
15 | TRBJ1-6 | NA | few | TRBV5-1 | CASSPGTLVNSPLHF | TGCGCCAGCAGCCCCGGGACTCTCGTTAATTCACCCCTCCACTTT
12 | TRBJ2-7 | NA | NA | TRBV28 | CASSHYSYEQYF | TGTGCCAGCAGCCATTATTCCTACGAGCAGTACTTC
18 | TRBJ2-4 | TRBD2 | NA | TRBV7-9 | CASSPLRSSGAFKNIQYF | TGTGCCAGCAGCCCACTTAGGTCTAGCGGGGCCTTTAAAAACATTCAGTACTTC
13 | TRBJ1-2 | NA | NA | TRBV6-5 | CASSPGHNYGYTF | TGTGCCAGCAGTCCGGGACATAACTATGGCTACACCTTC
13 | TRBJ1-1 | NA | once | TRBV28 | CASRKGQYTEAFF | TGTGCCAGCAGAAAAGGACAGTACACTGAAGCTTTCTTT
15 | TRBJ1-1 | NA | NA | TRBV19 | CASTRDQGFDTEAFF | TGTGCCAGTACCCGGGACCAGGGGTTCGACACTGAAGCTTTCTTT
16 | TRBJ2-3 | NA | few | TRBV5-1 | CASSTWGGARTDTQYF | TGCGCCAGCAGCACCTGGGGGGGGGCCCGCACAGATACGCAGTATTTT
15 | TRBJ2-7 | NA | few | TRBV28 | CASSFPGSYSYEQYF | TGTGCCAGCAGTTTCCCGGGCTCCTACTCCTACGAGCAGTACTTC
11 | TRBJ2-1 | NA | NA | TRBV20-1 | CSAAVENEQFF | TGCAGTGCCGCGGTCGAAAATGAGCAGTTCTTC
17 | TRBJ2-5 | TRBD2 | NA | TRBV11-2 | CASSLVTSGGPGETQYF | TGTGCCAGCAGCTTAGTGACTAGCGGGGGCCCGGGGGAGACCCAGTACTTC
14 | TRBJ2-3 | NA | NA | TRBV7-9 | CASSSTRSTDTQYF | TGTGCCAGCAGTTCGACTAGAAGCACAGATACGCAGTATTTT
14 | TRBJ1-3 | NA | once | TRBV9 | CASSVGDPGNTIYF | TGTGCCAGCAGCGTAGGGGACCCCGGAAACACCATATATTTT
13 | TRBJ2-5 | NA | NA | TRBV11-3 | CASSFEHQETQYF | TGTGCCAGCAGCTTTGAACACCAAGAGACCCAGTACTTC
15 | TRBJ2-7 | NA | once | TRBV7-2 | CASSFLAGVSYEQYF | TGTGCCAGCAGCTTCTTGGCAGGGGTCTCCTACGAGCAGTACTTC
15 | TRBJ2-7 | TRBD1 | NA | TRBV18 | CASSQNRGVIYEQYF | TGTGCCAGCTCACAAAACAGGGGGGTTATCTACGAGCAGTACTTC
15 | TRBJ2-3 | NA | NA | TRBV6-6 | CASSGQGNSADTQYF | TGTGCCAGCAGTGGGCAGGGTAATAGCGCAGATACGCAGTATTTT
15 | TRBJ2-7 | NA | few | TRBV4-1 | CASSHRQAPPYEQYF | TGCGCCAGCAGCCATAGACAGGCCCCTCCCTACGAGCAGTACTTC
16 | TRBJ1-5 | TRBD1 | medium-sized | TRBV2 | CASSVKDRGRNQPQHF | TGTGCCAGCAGTGTCAAGGACAGGGGGCGGAATCAGCCCCAGCATTTT
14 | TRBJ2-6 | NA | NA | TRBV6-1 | CASEDTSGANVLTF | TGTGCCAGCGAGGATACCTCTGGGGCCAACGTCCTGACTTTC
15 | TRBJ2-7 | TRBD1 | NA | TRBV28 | CASSPRTGPTYEQYF | TGTGCCAGCAGTCCACGGACAGGGCCGACCTACGAGCAGTACTTC
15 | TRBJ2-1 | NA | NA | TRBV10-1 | CASSRDLSSYNEQFF | TGCGCCAGCAGCCGGGACTTGAGCTCCTACAATGAGCAGTTCTTC
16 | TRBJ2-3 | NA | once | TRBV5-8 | CASSPGSARETDTQYF | TGTGCCAGCAGCCCCGGAAGTGCCAGGGAGACAGATACGCAGTATTTT
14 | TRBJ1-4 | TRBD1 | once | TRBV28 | CASSRTGGGEKLFF | TGTGCCAGCAGCCGGACAGGGGGCGGTGAAAAACTGTTTTTT
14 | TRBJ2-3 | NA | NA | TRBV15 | CATSRQGNTDTQYF | TGTGCCACCAGCAGACAGGGAAACACAGATACGCAGTATTTT
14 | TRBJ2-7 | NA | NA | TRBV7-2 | CASSFSGGPYEQYF | TGTGCCAGCAGCTTTTCTGGCGGACCCTACGAGCAGTACTTC
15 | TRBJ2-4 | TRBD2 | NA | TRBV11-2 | CASSLAGGAINIQYF | TGTGCCAGCAGCTTAGCGGGAGGGGCAATAAACATTCAGTACTTC
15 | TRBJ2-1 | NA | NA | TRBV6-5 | CASSYAGRSHNEQFF | TGTGCCAGCAGTTACGCGGGGAGGTCCCACAATGAGCAGTTCTTC
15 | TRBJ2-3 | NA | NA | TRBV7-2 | CASSSRSRITDTQYF | TGTGCCAGCAGCTCCCGGTCGCGTATAACAGATACGCAGTATTTT
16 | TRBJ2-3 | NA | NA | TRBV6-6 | CASSYPAGSSTDTQYF | TGTGCCAGCAGTTACCCCGCCGGATCTAGCACAGATACGCAGTATTTT
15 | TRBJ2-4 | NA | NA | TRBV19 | CASMEGTLAKNIQYF | TGTGCCAGTATGGAAGGGACCCTAGCCAAAAACATTCAGTACTTC
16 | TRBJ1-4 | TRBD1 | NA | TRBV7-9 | CASSLGDRGFGEKLFF | TGTGCCAGCAGCTTGGGGGACAGGGGATTTGGGGAAAAACTGTTTTTT
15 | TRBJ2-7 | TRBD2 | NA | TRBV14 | CASSPTSGRAYEQYF | TGTGCCAGCAGCCCCACTAGCGGGAGGGCCTACGAGCAGTACTTC
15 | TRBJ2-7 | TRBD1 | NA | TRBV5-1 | CASSFRTGSSYEQYF | TGCGCCAGCAGCTTCCGGACAGGGAGCTCCTACGAGCAGTACTTC
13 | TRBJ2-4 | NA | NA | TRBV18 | CASSPGGGDIQYF | TGTGCCAGCTCACCAGGGGGAGGTGACATTCAGTACTTC
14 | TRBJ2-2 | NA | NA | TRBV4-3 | CASSQVEGTGELFF | TGCGCCAGCAGCCAAGTCGAGGGGACCGGGGAGCTGTTTTTT
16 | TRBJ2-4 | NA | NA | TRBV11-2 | CASSLYRPSAKNIQYF | TGTGCCAGCAGCTTGTACAGGCCGTCCGCCAAAAACATTCAGTACTTC
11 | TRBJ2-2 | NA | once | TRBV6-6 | CASRRTGELFF | TGTGCCAGCAGAAGGACCGGGGAGCTGTTTTTT
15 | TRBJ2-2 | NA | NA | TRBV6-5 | CASREYPYSSGELFF | TGTGCCAGCAGAGAGTATCCCTATAGCTCCGGGGAGCTGTTTTTT
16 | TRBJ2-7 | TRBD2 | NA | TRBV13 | CASSGLRGGAPGEQYF | TGTGCCAGCAGCGGGCTGAGGGGAGGGGCCCCGGGAGAGCAGTACTTC
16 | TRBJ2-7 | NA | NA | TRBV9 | CASSVGGGTSSYEQYF | TGTGCCAGCAGCGTAGGAGGGGGTACTAGCAGTTACGAGCAGTACTTC